Below are 5 T cell receptor beta chains sequenced from a single sample in a study of blood T cell repertoires in COVID-19. Generated by immunoSEQ multiplex PCR, the TCRdb table keeps only in-frame clones and is missing some. This sample carries 650,000 to 800,000 clones, about 87% of them seen once, and the ten largest clones take over 0.2%. The specimen was peripheral blood. The receptors derive from a woman aged 18-29 years with acute or convalescent COVID-19.

The CDR3 is CALGGADYNEQFF. CDR3 DNA: TGTGCCTTGGGGGGGGCCGACTACAATGAGCAGTTCTTC. V usage is TRBV12-3 or TRBV12-4 and J usage is TRBJ2-1; the D gene is possibly TRBD2 (7 bases). Trimming shortened V by 11 bases and J by 3 bases, and 14 bases separated the two germline ends. This CDR3 region has 13 residues.

This chain connects TRBV14 to TRBJ2-5; D is perhaps TRBD2 (6 bases). The V and J ends lost 3 bases and 0 bases respectively, with 14 bases between them. This CDR3 is built from 16 residues. Germline V gene sequence: CDR1 SGHDN, CDR2 FVKESK. For the CDR3, the DNA is TGTGCCAGCAGCCAGGGAGGCGGTGGGTACCAAGAGACCCAGTACTTC. This encodes CASSQGGGGYQETQYF.

V and J are TRBV7-2 and TRBJ1-2; D gene ambiguous. Germline V gene sequence: CDR1 SGHTA, CDR2 FQGNSA. The CDR3 is made up of 14 amino acids. Between the trimmed V and J ends, which lost 0 bases and 6 bases, there was a span of 11 bases. CDR3 sequence: CASSLATGGNGYTF. Here the CDR3 DNA reads TGTGCCAGCAGCTTAGCGACGGGAGGTAATGGCTACACCTTC. The complete variable domain, with remaining parts taken from reference TRBV7-2 and TRBJ1-2, reads GAGVSQSPSNKVTEKGKDVELRCDPISGHTALYWYRQSLGQGLEFLIYFQGNSAPDKSGLPSDRFSAERTGGSVSTLTIQRTQQEDSAVYLCASSLATGGNGYTFGSGTRLTVV.

The chain couples TRBV10-2 to TRBJ1-5; D is uncertain. The CDR3 contains 14 residues. Trimming took off 3 bases at V and 0 bases at J, with 6 bases between the two ends. From germline, CDR1 is WSHSY and CDR2 SAAADI. The CDR3 region is CASSDLSSNQPQHF. The CDR3 DNA reads TGCGCCAGCAGTGATCTCAGTAGCAATCAGCCCCAGCATTTT.

This clone was found once. The V call is TRBV29-1, the J call TRBJ1-4, with a weak D call TRBD1 (5 bases). The CDR3 runs to 13 residues. The germline gives CDR1 SQVTM, CDR2 ANQGSEA. The V end was cut by 6 bases, the J end by 8 bases, with 16 bases between. CDR3 protein: CSVSEGFYEKLFF. The CDR3 nucleotides read TGCAGCGTCTCGGAGGGGTTTTACGAAAAACTGTTTTTT.